This T cell receptor (beta chain) originates from a study of cytomegalovirus exposure and HLA in healthy donors. Overall study results and limits: A later look showed TCR association rates differing by HLA locus, highest for DRB1 and lowest for HLA-C.

Details on this clone: The target antigen is unknown.

Primers: 60 Vbeta forward and 13 Jbeta reverse. Original analysis: Approximately 12 million of about 80 million unique TCR beta chains were shared, per a later count. Measured with immunoSEQ multiplex PCR; TCRdb has only the in-frame clones, and not every one. Clone size and the V and J calls come from that table; the DNA yielded D and trimming. The data show 200,000 to 250,000 clones, 75% to 85% seen once. Germline V gene data show CDR1 as LNHDA and CDR2 as SQIVND (reference sequence). V dropped 2 bases and J dropped 0 bases, with 8 bases sitting between them. CDR3 size: 14 residues. This sequence joins TRBV19 and TRBJ2-7, with no clear D. The sequencing sample was made of PBMCs. The source is a woman aged 55-69 years in good health and CMV-seropositive. CDR3 DNA: TGTGCCAGTAGTATAAGACACTTCTCCTACGAGCAGTACTTC. Translation: CASSIRHFSYEQYF. The full variable domain, with the rest looked up from reference TRBV19 and TRBJ2-7, is DGGITQSPKYLFRKEGQNVTLSCEQNLNHDAMYWYRQDPGQGLRLIYYSQIVNDFQKGDIAEGYSVSREKKESFPLTVTSAQKNPTAFYLCASSIRHFSYEQYFGPGTRLTVT.